These 22 T cell receptor beta chains were all obtained from the same sample, sequenced in a study of cytomegalovirus exposure and HLA in healthy donors. PCR employed 60 Vbeta and 13 Jbeta primers. TCRdb keeps only in-frame clones here, not all; method: immunoSEQ multiplex PCR. The table records around 140,000 clones, roughly 80% of them present only once. Sequenced sample: PBMCs. The receptors shown here come from a woman aged 25 to 39 in good health and CMV-seronegative.

The chain is built from TRBV2 and TRBJ2-5; 7 bases fit TRBD1. The CDR3 consists of 14 residues. The V and J ends lost 6 bases and 3 bases, in that order; junction bases with no gene match: 7. From germline, CDR1 is SNHLY and CDR2 FYNNEI. CDR3 bases: TGTGCCAGCAGCCGGGACAGAGCAAAAGAGACCCAGTACTTC. Translated, it gives CASSRDRAKETQYF.

The chain is built from TRBV5-1 and TRBJ2-3; 9 bases align to TRBD2. This CDR3 contains 15 residues. In germline, CDR1 is SGHRS, CDR2 YFSETQ. The trim removed 0 bases at V and 1 base at J, leaving 0 bases unmatched. The DNA of the CDR3 is TGCGCCAGCAGCTTGGGACTAGCGGGCACAGATACGCAGTATTTT. This translates into CASSLGLAGTDTQYF.

The DNA of the CDR3 is TGTGCCAGCAGCTCTCAATGGACACCCTATGGCTACACCTTC. Translation gives CASSSQWTPYGYTF. The rearrangement links TRBV7-8 to TRBJ1-2; D perhaps matches TRBD1 (5 bases). This CDR3 is built from 14 residues. Trimming took 4 bases from V and 4 from J, leaving 13 bases between them. Germline V gene lookup returns CDR1 SGHVS and CDR2 FQNEAQ. Looking up the rest from reference TRBV7-8 and TRBJ1-2 gives the full variable domain: GAGVSQSPRYKVAKRGQDVALRCDPISGHVSLFWYQQALGQGPEFLTYFQNEAQLDKSGLPSDRFFAERPEGSVSTLKIQRTQQEDSAVYLCASSSQWTPYGYTFGSGTRLTVV.

The rearrangement joins TRBV7-9 to TRBJ2-3; 8 nucleotides match TRBD1. The CDR3 runs 14 residues. Germline CDR1 reads SEHNR; CDR2 reads FQNEAQ (reference sequence). Trimming took 6 bases from V and 4 from J; bases not matched to a gene: 6. For the CDR3, the DNA is TGTGCCAGCAGGTCAGACAGGGGTCCAGATACGCAGTATTTT. Its translation is CASRSDRGPDTQYF.

This sequence joins TRBV5-1 and TRBJ1-6, with D possibly TRBD1 on 6 matching bases. CDR3 length: 16 amino acids. V was clipped by 0 bases and J by 4 bases, with 11 bases between them. In germline, CDR1 is SGHRS, CDR2 YFSETQ. For the CDR3, the DNA is TGCGCCAGCAGCTTGGGTGCAGGGGAGTATAATTCACCCCTCCACTTT. Protein product: CASSLGAGEYNSPLHF.

The chain couples TRBV6-6 to TRBJ2-1, with a weak D call TRBD1 (6 bases). Germline V CDR1 and CDR2: MNHNY, SVGAGI (reference sequence). The length of the CDR3 is 14 residues. Trimming shortened V by 5 bases and J by 2 bases, and 10 bases separated the two germline ends. In nucleotides, the CDR3 is TGTGCCAGCAGTAACAGGGAAGCCTACAATGAGCAGTTCTTC. Residues: CASSNREAYNEQFF.

This clone was recorded once. The CDR3 sequence: CASSLRGSFATNEKLFF. DNA of the CDR3: TGTGCCAGCAGCTTAAGGGGTTCTTTTGCAACTAATGAAAAACTGTTTTTT. The V and J genes are TRBV11-2 and TRBJ1-4; D perhaps matches TRBD1 (5 bases). The CDR3 extends over 17 amino acids. Germline V gene sequence: CDR1 SGHAT, CDR2 FQNNGV. Deletions cut 2 bases from V and 0 bases from J, with 13 bases between.

The genes are TRBV6-4 and TRBJ2-2; the D gene is possibly TRBD2 (6 bases). Trimming took 5 bases from V and 5 from J, leaving 12 bases between them. Germline V gene sequence: CDR1 MRHNA, CDR2 SNTAGT. This CDR3 is built from 14 residues. As DNA, the CDR3 is TGTGCCAGCAGTCTAGAGGAGGGAACCGGGGAGCTGTTTTTT. Protein product: CASSLEEGTGELFF.

V usage is TRBV19 and J usage is TRBJ1-5, with D possibly TRBD1 on 5 matching bases. V was cut by 11 bases and J by 6 bases, with 23 bases left in between. The CDR3 contains 15 residues. CDR1 is LNHDA and CDR2 is SQIVND in the germline V gene (reference sequence). CDR3 bases: TGTGCCTCACTCGGAGGGCCTGGGGGTTTTCAGCCCCAGCATTTT. Translating it yields CASLGGPGGFQPQHF.

The chain is built from TRBV10-3 and TRBJ2-2, with D possibly TRBD1 on 6 matching bases. The CDR3 has 15 residues. Germline CDR1 is ENHRY and CDR2 is SYGVKD. Trimming cost V 9 bases and J 1 base, with 15 bases left between them. The CDR3 coding sequence is TGTGCCATTTCCTGGGGCAGGGGGAACACCGGGGAGCTGTTTTTT. This translates into CAISWGRGNTGELFF.

V gene TRBV19 combines with J gene TRBJ1-4; TRBD1 aligns across 8 bases. Trimming removed 5 bases from V and 5 bases from J; junction bases left unmatched: 7. The CDR3 length is 15 residues. Germline V gene sequence: CDR1 LNHDA, CDR2 SQIVND (reference sequence). The CDR3: CASSLPGQVNEKLFF. The CDR3 DNA follows: TGTGCCAGTAGTTTACCGGGACAGGTCAATGAAAAACTGTTTTTT.

This clone occurred a few times. The chain has TRBV2 and TRBJ1-6; 9 bases line up with TRBD1. The CDR3 is 14 residues long. V was clipped by 5 bases and J by 9 bases; unmatched bases: 5. The V gene's germline CDR1 is SNHLY and CDR2 FYNNEI. The CDR3 nucleotides are TGTGCCAGCAGTCGAGGGGACAGGGTTTCACCCCTCCACTTT. It is translated as CASSRGDRVSPLHF. Variable domain in full (rest from reference TRBV2 and TRBJ1-6): EPEVTQTPSHQVTQMGQEVILRCVPISNHLYFYWYRQILGQKVEFLVSFYNNEISEKSEIFDDQFSVERPDGSNFTLKIRSTKLEDSAMYFCASSRGDRVSPLHFGNGTRLTVT.

This rearrangement joins TRBV5-1 to TRBJ1-4; a possible D gene is TRBD1 (5 bases). The CDR3 is 17 residues long. Trimming took off 0 bases at V and 8 bases at J, with 20 bases between the two ends. Germline assignment: CDR1 SGHRS and CDR2 YFSETQ. The CDR3 spells CASSLAQGPLGEEKLFF. Here the CDR3 DNA reads TGCGCCAGCAGCTTGGCCCAAGGACCTCTAGGGGAAGAAAAACTGTTTTTT.

The rearrangement joins TRBV5-1 to TRBJ1-1; TRBD1 is a possible D gene (5 bases). In germline, CDR1 is SGHRS, CDR2 YFSETQ. The length of the CDR3 is 14 residues. V lost 4 bases and J 1 base, leaving 11 bases between the germline ends. The CDR3 reads CASSVQVANTEAFF. The CDR3 nucleotides read TGCGCCAGCAGCGTACAGGTGGCGAACACTGAAGCTTTCTTT.

The V gene is TRBV5-1, the J gene TRBJ2-3; perhaps TRBD2 as D (6 bases). Trimming pared 0 bases from V and 1 base from J, leaving 12 bases between. Germline CDR1 SGHRS, CDR2 YFSETQ. The CDR3 is made up of 16 amino acids. In DNA, the CDR3 is TGCGCCAGCAGCTTGGCTTCGGCTAGCGGCACAGATACGCAGTATTTT. Its translation is CASSLASASGTDTQYF.

This chain uses TRBV7-6 with TRBJ2-7; TRBD2 matches at 9 bases. Per the germline V gene, CDR1 is SGHVS and CDR2 is FNYEAQ. CDR3 length equals 15 residues. Trimming removed 4 bases from V and 1 base from J; junction bases left unmatched: 5. The CDR3 DNA reads as TGTGCCAGCAGCTCGCCGACTAGCGGATCCTACGAGCAGTACTTC. Its protein is CASSSPTSGSYEQYF.

The chain is built from TRBV6-1 and TRBJ2-1; 9 bases match TRBD2. This CDR3 contains 15 residues. Germline values: CDR1 MNHNS, CDR2 SASEGT. V was pared by 6 bases and J by 4 bases, with 7 bases of the junction left unmatched. The CDR3 bases are TGTGCCAGCAGGGGAGCGGGAGGCCCTTACAATGAGCAGTTCTTC. Translating it yields CASRGAGGPYNEQFF.

CDR3 protein: CASSPDLNTEAFF. DNA for the CDR3: TGTGCCAGCTCACCTGACTTGAACACTGAAGCTTTCTTT. The V call is TRBV18, the J call TRBJ1-1; D not certain. The CDR3 has 13 residues. The ends were cut back, 3 bases at V and 0 bases at J, with 5 bases in the middle. Germline CDR1 and CDR2: KGHSH and LQKENI.

The gene calls are TRBV10-2 and TRBJ2-5; 12 nucleotides agree with TRBD2. The CDR3 runs to 15 residues. The trim removed 3 bases at V and 7 bases at J, leaving 6 bases unmatched. Germline CDR1 is WSHSY and CDR2 is SAAADI. The CDR3 reads CASSDMTSGSGTQYF. The CDR3 DNA reads TGCGCCAGCAGTGATATGACTAGCGGGAGCGGGACCCAGTACTTC.

The chain couples TRBV5-1 to TRBJ2-3; 10 positions match TRBD1. This CDR3 has 17 residues. J was trimmed by 6 bases and V by 1 base; bases with no gene match: 11. Germline lookup yields CDR1 SGHRS and CDR2 YFSETQ. The CDR3 DNA reads TGCGCCAGCAGCTTGCTTGGCGGGACAGGGGTAAGGGATACGCAGTATTTT. As protein: CASSLLGGTGVRDTQYF.

In its sample, this clone was seen once. V gene TRBV5-1 combines with J gene TRBJ2-5; the match to TRBD2 covers 15 bases. The J call is doubtful: the DNA matches TRBJ2-7 better. This CDR3 region has 17 residues. Germline CDR1 reads SGHRS; CDR2 reads YFSETQ. CDR3 DNA sequence: TGCGCCAGCAGCTTGATCGGACTAGCGGGGGGGCTCTACGAGCAGTACTTC. This sequence encodes CASSLIGLAGGLYEQYF.

The chain employs TRBV2 and TRBJ1-3; TRBD1 aligns across 7 bases. Trimming took 4 bases from V and 0 from J; bases not matched to a gene: 3. The CDR3 consists of 15 residues. CDR1 is SNHLY and CDR2 is FYNNEI in the germline V gene. CDR3 region: CASSGDRDSGNTIYF. In DNA, the CDR3 is TGTGCCAGCAGTGGCGACAGGGACTCTGGAAACACCATATATTTT.